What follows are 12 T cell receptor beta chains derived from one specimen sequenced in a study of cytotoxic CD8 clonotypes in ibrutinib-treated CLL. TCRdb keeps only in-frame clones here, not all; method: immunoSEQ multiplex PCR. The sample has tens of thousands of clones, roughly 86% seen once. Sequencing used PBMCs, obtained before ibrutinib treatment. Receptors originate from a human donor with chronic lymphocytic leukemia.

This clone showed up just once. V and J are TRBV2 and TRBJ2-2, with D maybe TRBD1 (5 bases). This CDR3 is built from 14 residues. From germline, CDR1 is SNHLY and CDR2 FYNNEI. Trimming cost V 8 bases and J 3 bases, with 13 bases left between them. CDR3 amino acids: CASQGVADTGELFF. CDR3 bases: TGTGCCAGCCAAGGGGTTGCGGACACCGGGGAGCTGTTTTTT. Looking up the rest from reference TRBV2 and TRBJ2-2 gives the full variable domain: EPEVTQTPSHQVTQMGQEVILRCVPISNHLYFYWYRQILGQKVEFLVSFYNNEISEKSEIFDDQFSVERPDGSNFTLKIRSTKLEDSAMYFCASQGVADTGELFFGEGSRLTVL.

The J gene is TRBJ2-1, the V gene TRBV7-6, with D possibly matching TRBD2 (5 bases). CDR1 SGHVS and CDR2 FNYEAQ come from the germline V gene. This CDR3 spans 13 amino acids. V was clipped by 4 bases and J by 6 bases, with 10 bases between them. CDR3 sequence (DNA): TGTGCCAGCAGCTGGCGGGCCGGCAATGAGCAGTTCTTC. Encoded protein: CASSWRAGNEQFF.

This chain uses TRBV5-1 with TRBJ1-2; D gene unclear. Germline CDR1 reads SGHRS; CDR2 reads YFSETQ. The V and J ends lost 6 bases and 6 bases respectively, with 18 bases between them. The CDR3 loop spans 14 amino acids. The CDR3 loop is CASNPELGTDGYTF. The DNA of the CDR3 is TGCGCCAGCAACCCGGAGTTAGGTACAGATGGCTACACCTTC.

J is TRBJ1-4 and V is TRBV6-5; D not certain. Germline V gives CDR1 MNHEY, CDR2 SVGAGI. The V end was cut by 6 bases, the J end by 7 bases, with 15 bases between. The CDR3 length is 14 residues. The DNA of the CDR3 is TGTGCCAGCAGAGCAGTCCCCGAGGGTGAAAAACTGTTTTTT. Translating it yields CASRAVPEGEKLFF.

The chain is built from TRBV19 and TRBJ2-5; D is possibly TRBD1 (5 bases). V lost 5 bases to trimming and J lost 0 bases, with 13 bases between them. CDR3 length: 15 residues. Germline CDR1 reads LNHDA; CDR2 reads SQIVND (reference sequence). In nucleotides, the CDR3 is TGTGCCAGTAGTCCAGGGCGATCTTACCAAGAGACCCAGTACTTC. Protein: CASSPGRSYQETQYF.

CDR3 nucleotides: TGCGCCAGCAGCTACGCCCGGCCTGCAGTAAGCTCTGGAAACACCATATATTTT. Translating gives CASSYARPAVSSGNTIYF. The chain links TRBV4-1 to TRBJ1-3; D is uncertain. The CDR3 is 18 residues long. CDR1 and CDR2 (germline): MGHRA, YSYEKL. V dropped 5 bases and J dropped 0 bases, with 20 bases sitting between them.

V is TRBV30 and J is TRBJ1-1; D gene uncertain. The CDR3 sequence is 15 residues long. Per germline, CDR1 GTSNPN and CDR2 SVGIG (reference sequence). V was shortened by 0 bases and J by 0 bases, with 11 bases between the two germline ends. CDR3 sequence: CAWSVRAAVNTEAFF. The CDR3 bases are TGTGCCTGGAGTGTCCGGGCAGCGGTGAACACTGAAGCTTTCTTT.

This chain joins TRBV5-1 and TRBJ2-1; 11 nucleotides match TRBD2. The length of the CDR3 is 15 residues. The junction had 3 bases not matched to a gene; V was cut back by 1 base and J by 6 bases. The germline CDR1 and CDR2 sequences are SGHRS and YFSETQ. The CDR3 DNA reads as TGCGCCAGCAGCTTGACAGGGACTAGCGGCAATGAGCAGTTCTTC. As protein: CASSLTGTSGNEQFF.

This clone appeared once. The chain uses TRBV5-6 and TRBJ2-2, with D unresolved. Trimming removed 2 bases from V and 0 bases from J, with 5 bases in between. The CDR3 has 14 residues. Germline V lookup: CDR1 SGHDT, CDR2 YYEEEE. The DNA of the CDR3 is TGTGCCAGCAGCTTCGGGCCGAACACCGGGGAGCTGTTTTTT. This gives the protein CASSFGPNTGELFF. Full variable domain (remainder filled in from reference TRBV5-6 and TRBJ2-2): DAGVTQSPTHLIKTRGQQVTLRCSPKSGHDTVSWYQQALGQGPQFIFQYYEEEERQRGNFPDRFSGHQFPNYSSELNVNALLLGDSALYLCASSFGPNTGELFFGEGSRLTVL.

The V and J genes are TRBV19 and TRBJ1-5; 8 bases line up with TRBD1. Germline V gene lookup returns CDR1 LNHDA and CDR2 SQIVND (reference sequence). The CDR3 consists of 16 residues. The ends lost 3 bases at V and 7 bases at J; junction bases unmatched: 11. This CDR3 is CASSILRTGREQPQHF. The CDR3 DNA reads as TGTGCCAGTAGTATTTTGCGGACAGGGCGAGAGCAGCCCCAGCATTTT.

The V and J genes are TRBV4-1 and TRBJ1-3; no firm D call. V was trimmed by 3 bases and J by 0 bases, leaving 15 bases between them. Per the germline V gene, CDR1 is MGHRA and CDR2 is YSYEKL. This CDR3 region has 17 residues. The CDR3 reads CASSQASMASSGNTIYF. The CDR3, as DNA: TGCGCCAGCAGCCAGGCTTCGATGGCAAGCTCTGGAAACACCATATATTTT.

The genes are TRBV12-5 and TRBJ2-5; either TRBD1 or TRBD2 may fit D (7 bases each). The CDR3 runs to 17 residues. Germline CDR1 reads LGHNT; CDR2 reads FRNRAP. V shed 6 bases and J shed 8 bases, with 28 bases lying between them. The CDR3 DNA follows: TGTGCTAGTGGCCCGTGGGTACGAACAGGGGAGGGACAAACCCAGTACTTC. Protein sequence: CASGPWVRTGEGQTQYF.